This T cell receptor beta chain was identified in a study of PD-1 blockade in classical Hodgkin lymphoma. Each patient's relapse followed autologous stem cell transplantation, and brentuximab vedotin exposure varied. The V gene lost 2 bases and the J gene lost 4 bases, with 12 bases spanning the gap. The CDR3 length is 15 residues. In germline, CDR1 is MNHEY, CDR2 SVGAGI. Here immunoSEQ multiplex PCR was the method, and the copy in TCRdb shows in-frame clones only, minus some. In the table there are under 60,000 clones, around 73% of which are singletons. The chain couples TRBV6-5 to TRBJ1-5, with D perhaps matching TRBD1 (5 bases). This receptor was taken from a human donor with classical Hodgkin lymphoma. Specimen: peripheral blood mononuclear cells (PBMCs), collected before the second cycle of nivolumab. The CDR3 spells CASSYGHPGNQPQHF. The CDR3 DNA follows: TGTGCCAGCAGTTACGGACACCCGGGGAATCAGCCCCAGCATTTT.